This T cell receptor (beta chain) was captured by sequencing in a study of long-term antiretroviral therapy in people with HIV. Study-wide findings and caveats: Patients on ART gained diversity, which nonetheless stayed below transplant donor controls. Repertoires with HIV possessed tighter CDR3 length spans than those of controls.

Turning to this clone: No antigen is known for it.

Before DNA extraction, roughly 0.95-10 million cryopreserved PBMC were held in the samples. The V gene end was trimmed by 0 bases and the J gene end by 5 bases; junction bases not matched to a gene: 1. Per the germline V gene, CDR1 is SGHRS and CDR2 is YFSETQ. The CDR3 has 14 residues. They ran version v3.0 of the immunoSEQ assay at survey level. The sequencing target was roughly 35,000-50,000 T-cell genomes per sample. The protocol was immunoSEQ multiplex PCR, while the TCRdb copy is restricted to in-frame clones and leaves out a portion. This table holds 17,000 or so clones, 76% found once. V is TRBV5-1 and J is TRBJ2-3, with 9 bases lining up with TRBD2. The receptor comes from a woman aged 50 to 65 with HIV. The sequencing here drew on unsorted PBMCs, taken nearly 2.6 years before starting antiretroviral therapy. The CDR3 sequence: CASSLGSGGDTQYF. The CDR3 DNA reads TGCGCCAGCAGCTTGGGTAGCGGGGGAGATACGCAGTATTTT.